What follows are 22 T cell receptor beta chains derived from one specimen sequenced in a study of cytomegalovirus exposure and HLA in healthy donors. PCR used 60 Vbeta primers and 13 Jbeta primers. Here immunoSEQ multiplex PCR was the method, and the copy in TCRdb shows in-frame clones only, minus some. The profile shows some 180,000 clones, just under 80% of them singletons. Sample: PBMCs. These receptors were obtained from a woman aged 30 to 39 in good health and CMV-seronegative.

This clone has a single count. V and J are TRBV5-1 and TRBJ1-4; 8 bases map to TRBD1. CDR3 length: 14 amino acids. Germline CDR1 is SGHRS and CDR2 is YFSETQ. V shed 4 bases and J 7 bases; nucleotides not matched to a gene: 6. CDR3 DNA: TGCGCCAGCAGCCCTATCAGGGGGCGTGAAAAACTGTTTTTT. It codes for CASSPIRGREKLFF.

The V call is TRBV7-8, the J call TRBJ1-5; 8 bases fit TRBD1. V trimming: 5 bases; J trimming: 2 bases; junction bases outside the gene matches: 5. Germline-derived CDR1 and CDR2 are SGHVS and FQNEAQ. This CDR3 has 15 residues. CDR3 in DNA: TGTGCCAGCAGCAGGCCGGGACAGGGCAATCAGCCCCAGCATTTT. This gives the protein CASSRPGQGNQPQHF.

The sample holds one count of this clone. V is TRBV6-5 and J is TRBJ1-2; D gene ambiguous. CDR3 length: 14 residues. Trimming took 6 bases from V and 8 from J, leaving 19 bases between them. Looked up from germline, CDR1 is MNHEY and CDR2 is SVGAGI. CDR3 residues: CASSQTAVSGGYTF. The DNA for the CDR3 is TGTGCCAGCAGCCAAACGGCCGTGTCGGGGGGCTACACCTTC.

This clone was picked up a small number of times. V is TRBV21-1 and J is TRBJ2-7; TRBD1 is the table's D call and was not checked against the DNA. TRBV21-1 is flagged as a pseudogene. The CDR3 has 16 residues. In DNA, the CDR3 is TGTGCCAGCAGCACCGCTATCACAGGATCCCCCTACGAGCAGTACTTC. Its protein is CASSTAITGSPYEQYF.

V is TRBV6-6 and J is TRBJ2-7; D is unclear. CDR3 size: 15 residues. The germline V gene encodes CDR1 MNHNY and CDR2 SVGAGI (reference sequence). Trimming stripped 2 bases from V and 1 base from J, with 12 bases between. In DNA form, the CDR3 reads TGTGCCAGCAGTTACCCTGGGCCGAAATCCTACGAGCAGTACTTC. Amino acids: CASSYPGPKSYEQYF.

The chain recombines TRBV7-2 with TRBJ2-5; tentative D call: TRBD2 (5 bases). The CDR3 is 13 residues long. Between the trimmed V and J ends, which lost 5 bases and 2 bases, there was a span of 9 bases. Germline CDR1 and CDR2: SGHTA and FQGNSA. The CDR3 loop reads CASSRGEQETQYF. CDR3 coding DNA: TGTGCCAGCAGCCGTGGGGAGCAAGAGACCCAGTACTTC.

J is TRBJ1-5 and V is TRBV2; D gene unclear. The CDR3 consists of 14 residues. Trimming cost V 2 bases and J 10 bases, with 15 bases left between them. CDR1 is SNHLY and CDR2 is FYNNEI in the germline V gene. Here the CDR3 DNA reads TGTGCCAGCAGTGAAACGGTCGGGATTTTACCCCAGCATTTT. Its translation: CASSETVGILPQHF.

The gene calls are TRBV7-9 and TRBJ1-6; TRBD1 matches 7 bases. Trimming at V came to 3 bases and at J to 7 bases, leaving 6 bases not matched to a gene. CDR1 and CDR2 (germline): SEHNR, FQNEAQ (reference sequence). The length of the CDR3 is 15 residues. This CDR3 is CASSFTTGLNSPLHF. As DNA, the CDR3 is TGTGCCAGCAGCTTCACGACAGGGTTGAATTCACCCCTCCACTTT.

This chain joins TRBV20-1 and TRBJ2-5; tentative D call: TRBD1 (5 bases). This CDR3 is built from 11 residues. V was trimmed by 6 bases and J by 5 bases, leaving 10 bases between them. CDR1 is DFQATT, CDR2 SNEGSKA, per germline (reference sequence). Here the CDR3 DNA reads TGCAGTGCGAGACAGTGGGAGACCCAGTACTTC. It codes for CSARQWETQYF.

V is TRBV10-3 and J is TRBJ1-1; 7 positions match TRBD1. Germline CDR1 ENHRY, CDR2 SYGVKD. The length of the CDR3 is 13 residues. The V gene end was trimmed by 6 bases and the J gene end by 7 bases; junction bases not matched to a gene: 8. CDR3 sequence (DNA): TGTGCCATCAGGACCGACAGGGACGATGAAGCTTTCTTT. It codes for CAIRTDRDDEAFF.

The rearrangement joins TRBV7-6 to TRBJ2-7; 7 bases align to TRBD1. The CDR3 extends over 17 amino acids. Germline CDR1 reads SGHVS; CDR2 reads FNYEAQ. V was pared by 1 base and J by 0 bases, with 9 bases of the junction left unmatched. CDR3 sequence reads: CASSLDGTAGTSYEQYF. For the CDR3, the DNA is TGTGCCAGCAGCTTAGATGGGACAGCCGGCACCTCCTACGAGCAGTACTTC.

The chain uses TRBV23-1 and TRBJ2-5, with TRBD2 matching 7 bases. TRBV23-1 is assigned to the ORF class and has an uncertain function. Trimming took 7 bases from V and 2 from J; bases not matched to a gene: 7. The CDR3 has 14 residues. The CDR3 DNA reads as TGCGCCAGCACTTGGACCGGGGGGCAAGAGACCCAGTACTTC. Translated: CASTWTGGQETQYF.

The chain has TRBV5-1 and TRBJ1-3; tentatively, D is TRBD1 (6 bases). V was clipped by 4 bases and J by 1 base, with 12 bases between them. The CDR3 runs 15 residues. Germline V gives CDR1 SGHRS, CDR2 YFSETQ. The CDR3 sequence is CASSDTRGSGNTIYF. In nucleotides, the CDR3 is TGCGCCAGCAGCGATACTAGGGGGTCTGGAAACACCATATATTTT.

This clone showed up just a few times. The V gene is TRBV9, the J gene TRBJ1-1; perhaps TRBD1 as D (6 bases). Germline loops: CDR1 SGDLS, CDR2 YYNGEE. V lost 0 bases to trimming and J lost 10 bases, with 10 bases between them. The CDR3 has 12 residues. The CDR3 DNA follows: TGTGCCAGCAGCGTAGTAGGGGGTGCAGCTTTCTTT. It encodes CASSVVGGAAFF.

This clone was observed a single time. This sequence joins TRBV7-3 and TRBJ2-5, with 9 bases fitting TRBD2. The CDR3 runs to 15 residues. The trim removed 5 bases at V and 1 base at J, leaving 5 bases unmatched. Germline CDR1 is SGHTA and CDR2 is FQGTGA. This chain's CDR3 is CASSQGRGGQETQYF. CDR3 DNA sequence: TGTGCCAGCAGCCAGGGGCGGGGGGGCCAAGAGACCCAGTACTTC.

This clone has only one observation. This chain's CDR3 is CASSYWSGEDSPLHF. CDR3 DNA: TGTGCCAGCAGTTACTGGAGCGGGGAAGATTCACCCCTCCACTTT. The J gene is TRBJ1-6, the V gene TRBV6-5; no firm D call. The CDR3 extends over 15 amino acids. Germline V gives CDR1 MNHEY, CDR2 SVGAGI. The V and J ends lost 1 base and 8 bases respectively, with 12 bases between them.

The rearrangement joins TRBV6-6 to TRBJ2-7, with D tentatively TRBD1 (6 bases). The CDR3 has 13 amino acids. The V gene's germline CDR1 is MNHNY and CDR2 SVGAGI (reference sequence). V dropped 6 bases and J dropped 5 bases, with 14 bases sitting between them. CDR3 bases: TGTGCCAGCAGCTATTACAGGGCAAACGAGCAGTACTTC. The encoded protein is CASSYYRANEQYF.

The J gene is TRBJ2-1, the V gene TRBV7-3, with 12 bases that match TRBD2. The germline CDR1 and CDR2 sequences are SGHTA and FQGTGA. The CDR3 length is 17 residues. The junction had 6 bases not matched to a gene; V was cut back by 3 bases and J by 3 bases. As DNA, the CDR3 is TGTGCCAGCAGCTTCCTCATGACTAGCGGGAGCTACAATGAGCAGTTCTTC. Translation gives CASSFLMTSGSYNEQFF.

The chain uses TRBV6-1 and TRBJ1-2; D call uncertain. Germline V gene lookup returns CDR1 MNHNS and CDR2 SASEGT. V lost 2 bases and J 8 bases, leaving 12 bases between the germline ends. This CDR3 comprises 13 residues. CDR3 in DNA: TGTGCCAGCAGTGAAAAGGAGCGCGGAGGCTACACCTTC. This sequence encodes CASSEKERGGYTF.

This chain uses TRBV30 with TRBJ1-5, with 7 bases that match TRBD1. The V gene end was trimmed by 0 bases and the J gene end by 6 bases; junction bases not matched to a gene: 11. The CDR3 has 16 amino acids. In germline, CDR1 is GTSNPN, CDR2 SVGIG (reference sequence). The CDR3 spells CAWSVLGGVNGQPQHF. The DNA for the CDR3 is TGTGCCTGGAGTGTACTAGGGGGCGTAAATGGTCAGCCCCAGCATTTT. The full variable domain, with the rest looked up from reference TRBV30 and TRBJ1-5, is SQTIHQWPATLVQPVGSPLSLECTVEGTSNPNLYWYRQAAGRGLQLLFYSVGIGQISSEVPQNLSASRPQDRQFILSSKKLLLSDSGFYLCAWSVLGGVNGQPQHFGDGTRLSIL.

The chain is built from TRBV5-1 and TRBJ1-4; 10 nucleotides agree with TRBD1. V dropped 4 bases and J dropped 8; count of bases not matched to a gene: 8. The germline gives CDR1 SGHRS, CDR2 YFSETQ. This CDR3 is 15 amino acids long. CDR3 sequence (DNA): TGCGCCAGCAGCCCGAGACAGGGGGCTGAGGAAAAACTGTTTTTT. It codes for CASSPRQGAEEKLFF.

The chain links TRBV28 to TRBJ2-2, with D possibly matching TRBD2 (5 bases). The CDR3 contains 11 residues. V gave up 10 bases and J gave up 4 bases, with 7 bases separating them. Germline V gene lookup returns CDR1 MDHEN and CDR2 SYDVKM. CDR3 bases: TGTGCCACCCGGGGCACCGGGGAGCTGTTTTTT. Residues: CATRGTGELFF.